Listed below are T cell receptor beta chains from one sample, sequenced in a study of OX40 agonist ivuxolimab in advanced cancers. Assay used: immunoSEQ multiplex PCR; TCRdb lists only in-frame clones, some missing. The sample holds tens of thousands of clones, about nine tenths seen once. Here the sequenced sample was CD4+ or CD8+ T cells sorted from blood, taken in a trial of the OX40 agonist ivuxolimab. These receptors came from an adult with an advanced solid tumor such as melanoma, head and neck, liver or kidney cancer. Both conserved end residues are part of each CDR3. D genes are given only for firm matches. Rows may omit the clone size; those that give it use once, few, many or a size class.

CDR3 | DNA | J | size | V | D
CASSFGYEQYF | TGTGCCAGCAGTTTTGGGTACGAGCAGTACTTC | TRBJ2-7 | . | TRBV28 | .
CATTPTSSMNQETQYF | TGTGCCACCACGCCGACTAGTTCGATGAATCAAGAGACCCAGTACTTC | TRBJ2-5 | . | TRBV15 | .
CASSPGTGVGETQYF | TGTGCCAGCAGCCCCGGGACAGGGGTTGGAGAGACCCAGTACTTC | TRBJ2-5 | few | TRBV11-2 | TRBD1
CASGGGDTQYF | TGTGCCAGCGGGGGAGGAGATACGCAGTATTTT | TRBJ2-3 | . | TRBV2 | .
CASSARRGQGGNYGYTF | TGTGCCAGCAGCGCTCGGAGGGGACAGGGTGGCAACTATGGCTACACCTTC | TRBJ1-2 | . | TRBV21-1 | .
CASSEGVTNYGYTF | TGTGCCAGCAGTGAAGGGGTCACTAACTATGGCTACACCTTC | TRBJ1-2 | . | TRBV2 | .
CASRISGVGEQYF | TGTGCCAGCAGAATTAGCGGGGTCGGAGAGCAGTACTTC | TRBJ2-7 | . | TRBV27 | TRBD2
CASSSGVAGYGYTF | TGTGCCAGCAGCTCAGGGGTAGCTGGCTATGGCTACACCTTC | TRBJ1-2 | . | TRBV13 | .
CASSVAEVSYNSPLHF | TGTGCCAGCAGCGTAGCTGAGGTCTCCTATAATTCACCCCTCCACTTT | TRBJ1-6 | . | TRBV9 | .
CASSEGYPLENTEAFF | TGTGCCAGCAGTGAAGGGTACCCCTTGGAGAACACTGAAGCTTTCTTT | TRBJ1-1 | . | TRBV6-1 | .
CASRESNEQFF | TGTGCCAGCAGGGAGAGCAATGAGCAGTTCTTC | TRBJ2-1 | . | TRBV2 | .
CASSSLGSPETQYF | TGTGCCAGCAGTTCGCTAGGTAGCCCGGAGACCCAGTACTTC | TRBJ2-5 | . | TRBV27 | .
CATSREQGTWEQYF | TGTGCCACCAGCAGAGAACAGGGGACTTGGGAGCAGTACTTC | TRBJ2-7 | . | TRBV15 | .
CASSGGFGLAAYEQYF | TGTGCCAGCAGTGGGGGCTTCGGACTAGCAGCCTACGAGCAGTACTTC | TRBJ2-7 | . | TRBV27 | TRBD2
CASSQTSSAGELFF | TGTGCCAGCAGCCAGACTAGCTCGGCCGGGGAGCTGTTTTTT | TRBJ2-2 | . | TRBV7-9 | TRBD2
CASSQDDLAGWSEQFF | TGCGCCAGCAGCCAAGATGACCTAGCGGGCTGGAGTGAGCAGTTCTTC | TRBJ2-1 | once | TRBV4-1 | TRBD2
CASSPPGGGVPPLGF | TGTGCCAGCAGCCCACCGGGTGGGGGGGTTCCCCCCCTAGGGTTC | TRBJ2-7 | . | TRBV7-8 | TRBD2
CATSSRFGAQNTEAFF | TGTGCCACCAGCTCCAGGTTTGGGGCTCAGAACACTGAAGCTTTCTTT | TRBJ1-1 | . | TRBV15 | .
CASSLRQGKVYEQYF | TGTGCCAGCAGCTTAAGACAGGGTAAGGTCTACGAGCAGTACTTC | TRBJ2-7 | . | TRBV7-2 | TRBD1
CASSQGAMGLTDTQYF | TGTGCCAGCAGCCAAGGAGCGATGGGGCTCACAGATACGCAGTATTTT | TRBJ2-3 | . | TRBV4-2 | .
CASSYLGAGPYEQYF | TGTGCCAGCAGTTACTTAGGTGCGGGTCCCTACGAGCAGTACTTC | TRBJ2-7 | . | TRBV27 | .
CASTAGNEQFF | TGTGCCAGCACCGCGGGGAATGAGCAGTTCTTC | TRBJ2-1 | . | TRBV25-1 | .
CASKGQGASGELFF | TGCGCCAGCAAGGGACAGGGGGCATCTGGGGAGCTGTTTTTT | TRBJ2-2 | . | TRBV10-1 | TRBD1
CASSLVGTASTEAFF | TGTGCCAGCAGTTTGGTGGGGACTGCGAGTACTGAAGCTTTCTTT | TRBJ1-1 | . | TRBV28 | .
CASSLEYQGANYGYTF | TGTGCCAGCAGCTTGGAATACCAGGGGGCTAACTATGGCTACACCTTC | TRBJ1-2 | . | TRBV7-9 | TRBD1
CASTPGGAPEAFF | TGTGCCAGCACCCCCGGGGGGGCCCCTGAAGCTTTCTTT | TRBJ1-1 | . | TRBV5-6 | .
CASSFRTGEYGYTF | TGTGCCAGCAGTTTCCGGACAGGGGAGTATGGCTACACCTTC | TRBJ1-2 | . | TRBV28 | TRBD1
CASSEPYSLPGYEQYF | TGCGCCAGCAGTGAGCCTTACTCCCTCCCCGGGTACGAGCAGTACTTC | TRBJ2-7 | . | TRBV10-2 | .
CASSRQRAGQPQHF | TGCGCCAGCAGTAGACAGAGGGCAGGTCAGCCCCAGCATTTT | TRBJ1-5 | . | TRBV4-1 | .
CASSVGWTEAFF | TGTGCCAGCAGCGTGGGGTGGACTGAAGCTTTCTTT | TRBJ1-1 | . | TRBV5-8 | .
CSVPGQNEQYF | TGCAGCGTACCAGGGCAAAACGAGCAGTACTTC | TRBJ2-7 | . | TRBV29-1 | .
CASTLGGEQYF | TGTGCCAGCACCCTAGGGGGCGAGCAGTACTTC | TRBJ2-7 | . | TRBV6-1 | .
CASSTGQGGSQPQHF | TGTGCCAGCAGCACGGGACAGGGCGGAAGTCAGCCCCAGCATTTT | TRBJ1-5 | medium-sized | TRBV2 | TRBD1
CASNDRANTEAFF | TGTGCCAGCAACGACAGGGCGAACACTGAAGCTTTCTTT | TRBJ1-1 | . | TRBV5-4 | TRBD1
CSVELSTDTQYF | TGCAGCGTTGAGCTTAGCACAGATACGCAGTATTTT | TRBJ2-3 | . | TRBV29-1 | .
CASSLRPVDEQYF | TGTGCCAGCAGCTTACGGCCCGTTGACGAGCAGTACTTC | TRBJ2-7 | . | TRBV11-2 | .
CASSVQHLSGANVLTF | TGTGCCAGCAGCGTGCAACATTTATCTGGGGCCAACGTCCTGACTTTC | TRBJ2-6 | . | TRBV13 | .
CASSFLTSSGNEQFF | TGTGCCAGCAGCTTTTTGACTAGTTCGGGAAATGAGCAGTTCTTC | TRBJ2-1 | . | TRBV5-6 | .
CASSSSSGGNTDTQYF | TGTGCCAGCAGCTCTAGCTCTGGGGGGAACACAGATACGCAGTATTTT | TRBJ2-3 | . | TRBV7-6 | .
CASSSRSPGGPNQETQYF | TGTGCCAGCAGCTCTCGCAGTCCCGGGGGGCCGAATCAAGAGACCCAGTACTTC | TRBJ2-5 | . | TRBV7-2 | .
CASSDGAGPGTQYF | TGTGCCAGCAGTGACGGGGCGGGCCCTGGGACCCAGTACTTC | TRBJ2-5 | . | TRBV25-1 | .
CASRLNTEAFF | TGTGCCAGCAGGCTAAACACTGAAGCTTTCTTT | TRBJ1-1 | . | TRBV6-1 | .
CASRDLRAIDEAFF | TGTGCCAGCCGGGACCTTAGGGCAATCGATGAAGCTTTCTTT | TRBJ1-1 | . | TRBV19 | .
CASSSSPTGSSTGELFF | TGTGCCAGCAGCTCCTCACCCACAGGGTCGAGCACCGGGGAGCTGTTTTTT | TRBJ2-2 | . | TRBV7-2 | .
CASSQDLMGGYSNQPQHF | TGTGCCAGCAGCCAAGATCTTATGGGGGGGTATAGCAATCAGCCCCAGCATTTT | TRBJ1-5 | . | TRBV11-2 | .
CASSIGDPPYEQYF | TGTGCCAGTAGCATAGGGGATCCACCCTACGAGCAGTACTTC | TRBJ2-7 | . | TRBV19 | .
CASSLARQNYGYTF | TGTGCCAGCAGCTTAGCGCGTCAGAACTATGGCTACACCTTC | TRBJ1-2 | . | TRBV7-9 | .
CAGRSGMNTEAFF | TGTGCCGGAAGGTCAGGGATGAACACTGAAGCTTTCTTT | TRBJ1-1 | . | TRBV28 | .
CASSLVTGPTGELFF | TGTGCCAGCAGCTTAGTTACAGGGCCCACCGGGGAGCTGTTTTTT | TRBJ2-2 | . | TRBV11-2 | .
CASSFQETQYF | TGCGCCAGCAGCTTTCAAGAGACCCAGTACTTC | TRBJ2-5 | . | TRBV5-1 | .
CASGTPGSYEQYF | TGTGCCAGCGGGACCCCGGGCTCCTACGAGCAGTACTTC | TRBJ2-7 | . | TRBV6-4 | .
CASRTPDGTHYGYTF | TGTGCCAGCAGGACGCCGGACGGGACCCACTATGGCTACACCTTC | TRBJ1-2 | . | TRBV6-5 | .
CASSLSQRDEKLFF | TGTGCCAGCAGCTTGAGTCAGAGGGACGAAAAACTGTTTTTT | TRBJ1-4 | . | TRBV5-6 | .
CASSLQAGEQFF | TGTGCCAGCAGCTTGCAGGCCGGTGAGCAGTTCTTC | TRBJ2-1 | once | TRBV5-6 | .
CAISESGQGNTEAFF | TGTGCCATCAGTGAGTCGGGGCAGGGGAACACTGAAGCTTTCTTT | TRBJ1-1 | . | TRBV10-3 | .